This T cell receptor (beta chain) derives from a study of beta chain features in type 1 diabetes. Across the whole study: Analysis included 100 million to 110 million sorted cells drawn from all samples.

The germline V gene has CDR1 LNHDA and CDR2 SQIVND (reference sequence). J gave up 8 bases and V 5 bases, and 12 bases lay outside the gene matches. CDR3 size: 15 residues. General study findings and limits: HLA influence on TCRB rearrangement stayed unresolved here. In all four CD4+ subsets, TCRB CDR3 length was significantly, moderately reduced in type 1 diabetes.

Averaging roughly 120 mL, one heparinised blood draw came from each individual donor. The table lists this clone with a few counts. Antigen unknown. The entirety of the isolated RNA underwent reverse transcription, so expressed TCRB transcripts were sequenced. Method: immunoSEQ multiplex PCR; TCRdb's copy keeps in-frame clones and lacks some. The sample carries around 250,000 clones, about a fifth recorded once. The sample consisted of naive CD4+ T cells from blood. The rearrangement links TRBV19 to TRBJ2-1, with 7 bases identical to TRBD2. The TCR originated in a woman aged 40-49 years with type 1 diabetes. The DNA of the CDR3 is TGTGCCAGTAGTGCCCTGGCGGGAGCGGGCCATGAGCAGTTCTTC. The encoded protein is CASSALAGAGHEQFF.